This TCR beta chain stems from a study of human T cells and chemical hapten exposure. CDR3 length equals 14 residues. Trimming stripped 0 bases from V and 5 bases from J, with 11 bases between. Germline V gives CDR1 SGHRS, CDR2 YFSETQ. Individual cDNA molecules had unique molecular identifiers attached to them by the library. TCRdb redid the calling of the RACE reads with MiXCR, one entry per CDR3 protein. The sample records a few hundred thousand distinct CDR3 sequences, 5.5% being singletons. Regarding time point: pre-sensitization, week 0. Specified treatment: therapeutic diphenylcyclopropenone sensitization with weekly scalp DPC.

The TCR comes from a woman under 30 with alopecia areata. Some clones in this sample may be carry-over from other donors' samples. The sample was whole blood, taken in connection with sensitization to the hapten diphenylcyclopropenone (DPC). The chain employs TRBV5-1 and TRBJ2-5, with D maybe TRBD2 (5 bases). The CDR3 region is CASSLGGQRETQYF. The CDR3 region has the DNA TGCGCCAGCAGCTTGGGTGGGCAGCGGGAGACCCAGTACTTC. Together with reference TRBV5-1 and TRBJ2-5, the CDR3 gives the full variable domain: KAGVTQTPRYLIKTRGQQVTLSCSPISGHRSVSWYQQTPGQGLQFLFEYFSETQRNKGNFPGRFSGRQFSNSRSEMNVSTLELGDSALYLCASSLGGQRETQYFGPGTRLLVL.